One sample yielded the 20 T cell receptor beta chains listed below, sequenced in a study of beta chain features in type 1 diabetes. Investigators reverse transcribed all isolated RNA, so they sequenced expressed TCRB transcripts. The table came from immunoSEQ multiplex PCR; TCRdb's copy has only in-frame clones and leaves some out. Of nearly 250,000 clones in the sample, roughly two thirds were seen once. The sequencing sample was made of naive CD4+ T cells from blood. These receptors were collected from a man younger than 45 in good health.

This chain joins TRBV30 and TRBJ1-2, with D uncertain. Per the germline V gene, CDR1 is GTSNPN and CDR2 is SVGIG (reference sequence). V was shortened by 1 base and J by 4 bases, with 16 bases between the two germline ends. This CDR3 is built from 15 residues. The CDR3 loop reads CAWSAGQDYFYGYTF. The CDR3, as DNA: TGTGCCTGGAGTGCTGGGCAGGATTACTTCTATGGCTACACCTTC.

This chain joins TRBV7-9 and TRBJ1-4; D is undetermined. V lost 6 bases to trimming and J lost 2 bases, with 7 bases between them. Germline CDR1 is SEHNR and CDR2 is FQNEAQ (reference sequence). The CDR3 is 13 amino acids. The CDR3 protein is CASRRETNEKLFF. As DNA, the CDR3 is TGTGCCAGCAGAAGGGAGACTAATGAAAAACTGTTTTTT.

The rearrangement links TRBV30 to TRBJ1-6; no definite D call. Germline loops: CDR1 GTSNPN, CDR2 SVGIG (reference sequence). Trimming took 0 bases from V and 8 from J, leaving 11 bases between them. The CDR3 has 14 amino acids. The CDR3 region is CAWSVRVGDSPLHF. The CDR3 nucleotides read TGTGCCTGGAGTGTAAGGGTCGGGGATTCACCCCTCCACTTT.

V is TRBV5-4 and J is TRBJ2-1; 7 positions match TRBD1. There are 13 residues in the CDR3. After removal of 4 bases from V and 10 bases from J, the junction contained 8 bases not matched to a gene. Germline V lookup: CDR1 SGHNT, CDR2 YYREEE (reference sequence). This CDR3 is CASSAWDSGEQFF. The CDR3 DNA sequence: TGTGCCAGCAGCGCCTGGGACAGTGGCGAGCAGTTCTTC. Full variable domain (rest looked up from reference TRBV5-4 and TRBJ2-1): ETGVTQSPTHLIKTRGQQVTLRCSSQSGHNTVSWYQQALGQGPQFIFQYYREEENGRGNFPPRFSGLQFPNYSSELNVNALELDDSALYLCASSAWDSGEQFFGPGTRLTVL.

The chain links TRBV30 to TRBJ2-3; D is uncertain. With 5 bases removed from V and 5 bases from J, the gap between germline ends came to 14 bases. The CDR3 sequence is 13 residues long. CDR1 is GTSNPN and CDR2 is SVGIG in the germline V gene (reference sequence). CDR3 sequence: CAWGVQGRDTQYF. For the CDR3, the DNA is TGTGCCTGGGGAGTTCAAGGAAGAGATACGCAGTATTTT.

This sequence joins TRBV30 and TRBJ2-1; D perhaps matches TRBD1 (6 bases). Trimming removed 5 bases from V and 5 bases from J, with 13 bases in between. Per the germline V gene, CDR1 is GTSNPN and CDR2 is SVGIG (reference sequence). The CDR3 spans 13 residues. CDR3 sequence reads: CAWGSTGHNEQFF. DNA of the CDR3: TGTGCCTGGGGGAGCACAGGGCACAATGAGCAGTTCTTC.

V gene TRBV28 combines with J gene TRBJ2-7, with D possibly matching TRBD2 (5 bases). The CDR3 has 15 amino acids. V lost 5 bases to trimming and J lost 2 bases, with 16 bases between them. Germline values: CDR1 MDHEN, CDR2 SYDVKM. CDR3 region: CASSPGVRQTYEQYF. The CDR3 DNA reads as TGTGCCAGCAGTCCCGGGGTCCGGCAGACCTACGAGCAGTACTTC.

The chain links TRBV15 to TRBJ2-4; D unresolved. V lost 5 bases and J lost 2, with 10 bases in between. CDR3 length equals 14 residues. The germline CDR1 and CDR2 sequences are LNHNV and YYDKDF (reference sequence). The DNA of the CDR3 is TGTGCCACCAGCGTTGGCGCAACCAAAAACATTCAGTACTTC. Translation: CATSVGATKNIQYF.

This clone was seen a few times. This chain connects TRBV7-9 to TRBJ2-7; D might be TRBD1 (6 bases). This CDR3 has 14 residues. V lost 3 bases and J 3 bases, leaving 12 bases between the germline ends. Germline values: CDR1 SEHNR, CDR2 FQNEAQ (reference sequence). CDR3 sequence reads: CASSFTQGNYEQYF. The CDR3 DNA reads TGTGCCAGCAGCTTCACACAGGGAAACTACGAGCAGTACTTC.

The genes are TRBV23-1 and TRBJ2-7; D is uncertain. TRBV23-1 is identified as an open reading frame with a role that is uncertain. The V end lost 0 bases, the J end lost 6 bases, and 15 bases lay between the germline ends. The CDR3 loop spans 15 amino acids. The CDR3 region has the DNA TGCGCCAGCAGTCAATCGAGCGTCCGACTGGGCGAGCAGTACTTC. As protein: CASSQSSVRLGEQYF.

This clone was counted only a few times. The chain has TRBV10-3 and TRBJ2-7; D is ambiguous. In germline, CDR1 is ENHRY, CDR2 SYGVKD. This CDR3 is built from 11 residues. The V gene lost 3 bases and the J gene lost 3 bases, with 3 bases spanning the gap. This CDR3 is CAISDDYEQYF. For the CDR3, the DNA is TGTGCCATCAGTGATGACTACGAGCAGTACTTC.

This chain uses TRBV10-3 with TRBJ2-1; no reliable D call. This CDR3 region has 13 residues. Deletions cut 0 bases from V and 3 bases from J, with 3 bases between. Germline assignment: CDR1 ENHRY and CDR2 SYGVKD. The CDR3 DNA reads TGTGCCATCAGTGAGTCGAACTACAATGAGCAGTTCTTC. This sequence encodes CAISESNYNEQFF.

The genes are TRBV28 and TRBJ1-1; D is uncertain. This CDR3 comprises 13 residues. Trimming pared 5 bases from V and 3 bases from J, leaving 10 bases between. Germline values: CDR1 MDHEN, CDR2 SYDVKM. The CDR3 DNA sequence: TGTGCCAGCAGTCCGGCCCTGGACACTGAAGCTTTCTTT. Translation: CASSPALDTEAFF.

The chain joins TRBV29-1 to TRBJ1-1; D is unclear. The germline V gene encodes CDR1 SQVTM and CDR2 ANQGSEA. The CDR3 covers 10 residues. Trimming took off 6 bases at V and 6 bases at J, with 8 bases between the two ends. CDR3 loop: CSVRTSEAFF. DNA of the CDR3: TGCAGCGTGAGAACGTCTGAAGCTTTCTTT. The full variable domain, its missing parts supplied by reference TRBV29-1 and TRBJ1-1, is SAVISQKPSRDICQRGTSLTIQCQVDSQVTMMFWYRQQPGQSLTLIATANQGSEATYESGFVIDKFPISRPNLTFSTLTVSNMSPEDSSIYLCSVRTSEAFFGQGTRLTVV.

V usage is TRBV9 and J usage is TRBJ1-2; no clear D gene. This CDR3 comprises 12 residues. V was pared by 7 bases and J by 0 bases, with 7 bases between. Germline V CDR1 and CDR2: SGDLS, YYNGEE. In DNA form, the CDR3 reads TGTGCCAGCGGCCCAGCTAACTATGGCTACACCTTC. This encodes CASGPANYGYTF.

J is TRBJ2-1 and V is TRBV25-1; 8 bases agree with TRBD2. The V gene end was trimmed by 6 bases and the J gene end by 5 bases; junction bases not matched to a gene: 6. The CDR3 contains 14 residues. The germline CDR1 and CDR2 sequences are MGHDK and SYGVNS. CDR3 coding DNA: TGTGCCAGCAGCATAGCGGGACTAAACAATGAGCAGTTCTTC. This encodes CASSIAGLNNEQFF. Full variable domain (rest looked up from reference TRBV25-1 and TRBJ2-1): EADIYQTPRYLVIGTGKKITLECSQTMGHDKMYWYQQDPGMELHLIHYSYGVNSTEKGDLSSESTVSRIRTEHFPLTLESARPSHTSQYLCASSIAGLNNEQFFGPGTRLTVL.

The chain couples TRBV15 to TRBJ2-1; maybe TRBD1 (5 bases). Germline V gene data show CDR1 as LNHNV and CDR2 as YYDKDF (reference sequence). V gave up 1 base and J gave up 5 bases, with 9 bases separating them. The CDR3 contains 14 residues. Here the CDR3 DNA reads TGTGCCACCAGCAGAGGACAGAGTCACAATGAGCAGTTCTTC. This sequence encodes CATSRGQSHNEQFF.

This sequence joins TRBV10-3 and TRBJ2-1; 9 nucleotides line up with TRBD1. CDR1 and CDR2 from the germline V gene are ENHRY and SYGVKD. V shed 5 bases and J 4 bases; nucleotides not matched to a gene: 9. There are 16 residues in the CDR3. Written as DNA, the CDR3 is TGTGCCATCAGTCGAAACCGGGACAGGGATTACAATGAGCAGTTCTTC. As protein: CAISRNRDRDYNEQFF.

A single count supports this clone. This chain connects TRBV7-2 to TRBJ2-3, with D perhaps TRBD1 or TRBD2 (5 bases each). V dropped 4 bases and J dropped 0 bases, with 14 bases sitting between them. Germline loops: CDR1 SGHTA, CDR2 FQGNSA. This CDR3 is built from 16 residues. CDR3 in amino acids: CASSSQGTVSTDTQYF. The CDR3 DNA follows: TGTGCCAGCAGCTCTCAAGGGACCGTAAGCACAGATACGCAGTATTTT.

The J gene is TRBJ1-1, the V gene TRBV5-4; a weak D match, TRBD1 (6 bases). V dropped 1 base and J dropped 3 bases, with 13 bases sitting between them. The germline V gene encodes CDR1 SGHNT and CDR2 YYREEE (reference sequence). This CDR3 comprises 15 residues. CDR3 nucleotide sequence: TGTGCCAGCAGCTTGCGGGCCAGGGGACACACTGAAGCTTTCTTT. It is translated as CASSLRARGHTEAFF. Drawing the rest from reference TRBV5-4 and TRBJ1-1, the complete variable domain is ETGVTQSPTHLIKTRGQQVTLRCSSQSGHNTVSWYQQALGQGPQFIFQYYREEENGRGNFPPRFSGLQFPNYSSELNVNALELDDSALYLCASSLRARGHTEAFFGQGTRLTVV.